This T cell receptor beta chain was captured in a study of CD8 T cells in Susac syndrome. This clonotype appeared a single time. Random-hexamer reverse transcription was applied to about 0.5 to 1 ug RNA. By means of immunoSEQ multiplex PCR, TCR beta CDR3 spanning 54 Vbeta and 13 Jbeta underwent amplification. TCRdb re-derived calls from the immunoSEQ multiplex PCR reads in MiXCR, one entry per CDR3 protein. The repertoire has some 260,000 distinct CDR3 sequences, approximately 85% of them found once; the top ten carry 0.11%. Germline V gives CDR1 MNHEY, CDR2 SVGAGI. V was trimmed by 6 bases and J by 0 bases, leaving 12 bases between them. This CDR3 region has 15 residues. CD8+ and CD4+ T cells from blood underwent TCR beta sequencing. The multiple sclerosis controls consisted of treatment-naive patients with relapsing-remitting disease, either stable or active. The TEMRA cells underwent FACS enrichment, while the CD8+ and CD4+ T cells underwent negative isolation.

This chain connects TRBV6-5 to TRBJ1-3; no reliable D call. The sequenced sample was CD8+ T cells from PBMCs. The clonotype comes from a human donor with multiple sclerosis. The DNA for the CDR3 is TGTGCCAGCAGCCCCGACTCGAACTCTGGAAACACCATATATTTT. Protein: CASSPDSNSGNTIYF.